This TCR beta chain was recorded in a study of OX40 agonist ivuxolimab in advanced cancers. As for the study in general: Patients' therapy was ivuxolimab, an antibody that acts as an agonist of OX40 (CD134).

This clone appeared a single time. The antigen remains unidentified. The data were produced by immunoSEQ multiplex PCR, yet TCRdb's version contains in-frame clones alone and is incomplete. The table shows around 60,000 clones, with roughly 84% occurring only once. Findings and caveats of the study: CD4+ and CD8+ T cells in blood underwent clonal expansion by week 6 at 0.1 to 3.0 mg/kg.

Per germline, CDR1 MNHEY and CDR2 SVGAGI. This CDR3 comprises 15 residues. Trimming shortened V by 6 bases and J by 5 bases, and 17 bases separated the two germline ends. The chain carries TRBV6-5 and TRBJ1-5; D gene ambiguous. This specimen was CD4+ or CD8+ T cells sorted from blood, taken in a trial of the OX40 agonist ivuxolimab. The sequence derives from an adult with an advanced solid tumor such as melanoma, head and neck, liver or kidney cancer. CDR3 in DNA: TGTGCCAGCAGCCTCACGGGAGGGCCCGATCAGCCCCAGCATTTT. Residues: CASSLTGGPDQPQHF.